The 4 T cell receptor beta chains presented below share a single source sample, sequenced in a study of cytomegalovirus exposure and HLA in healthy donors. A multiplex PCR was run with 60 Vbeta primers and 13 Jbeta primers. The repertoire was sequenced with immunoSEQ multiplex PCR; TCRdb's copy has only in-frame clones and lacks some. This table holds around 19,000 clones, more than 80% found once. Material: PBMCs. These receptors were collected from a human donor in good health.

The rearrangement uses TRBV11-2 and TRBJ2-7, with a weak D call TRBD1 (5 bases). The ends were cut back, 0 bases at V and 3 bases at J, with 12 bases in the middle. In germline, CDR1 is SGHAT, CDR2 FQNNGV. This CDR3 is built from 15 residues. The CDR3: CASSLEKGSGYEQYF. Here the CDR3 DNA reads TGTGCCAGCAGCTTAGAAAAGGGGTCGGGCTACGAGCAGTACTTC.

This clone was found once. The rearrangement joins TRBV7-2 to TRBJ1-5; no firm D call. CDR1 SGHTA and CDR2 FQGNSA come from the germline V gene. V was pared by 4 bases and J by 4 bases, with 14 bases between. The CDR3 extends over 15 amino acids. CDR3 sequence reads: CASSYGMVGNQPQHF. CDR3 in DNA: TGTGCCAGCAGCTACGGGATGGTCGGAAATCAGCCCCAGCATTTT.

V and J are TRBV19 and TRBJ1-4; D gene ambiguous. The CDR3 loop spans 10 amino acids. Trimming left V 8 bases short and J 11 bases short, with 9 bases between. Per the germline V gene, CDR1 is LNHDA and CDR2 is SQIVND (reference sequence). CDR3 in amino acids: CASRRQKLFF. The CDR3 DNA reads TGTGCCAGTCGGAGGCAGAAACTGTTTTTT.

The chain joins TRBV7-9 to TRBJ1-2, with D perhaps TRBD1 (6 bases). Germline CDR1 is SEHNR and CDR2 is FQNEAQ (reference sequence). V was cut by 2 bases and J by 0 bases, with 10 bases left in between. The CDR3 has 15 residues. CDR3 residues: CASSLRTEANYGYTF. The CDR3 DNA reads as TGTGCCAGCAGCTTAAGGACAGAAGCTAACTATGGCTACACCTTC.